The TCR beta chain under discussion was sequenced for a study of blood T cell repertoires in COVID-19. Study-level information: There were acute and convalescent COVID-19 samples, and they came from the United States, Italy and Spain. Sources were T cells, B-cell-depleted T cells, or PBMCs; the material itself was cDNA or gDNA.

Assay: immunoSEQ multiplex PCR; the TCRdb copy retains only in-frame clones and omits some. The sample yields roughly 260,000 clones, around 82% seen once. Trimming removed 2 bases from V and 7 bases from J; junction bases left unmatched: 1. Germline assignment: CDR1 SNHLY and CDR2 FYNNEI. The length of the CDR3 is 14 residues. The V gene is TRBV2, the J gene TRBJ1-6; the match to TRBD1 covers 8 bases. The clonotype originates from a woman older than 75 with active or convalescent COVID-19. Sequencing was carried out using peripheral blood. The CDR3 reads CASSERQGNSPLHF. CDR3 coding DNA: TGTGCCAGCAGTGAACGACAGGGGAATTCACCCCTCCACTTT.